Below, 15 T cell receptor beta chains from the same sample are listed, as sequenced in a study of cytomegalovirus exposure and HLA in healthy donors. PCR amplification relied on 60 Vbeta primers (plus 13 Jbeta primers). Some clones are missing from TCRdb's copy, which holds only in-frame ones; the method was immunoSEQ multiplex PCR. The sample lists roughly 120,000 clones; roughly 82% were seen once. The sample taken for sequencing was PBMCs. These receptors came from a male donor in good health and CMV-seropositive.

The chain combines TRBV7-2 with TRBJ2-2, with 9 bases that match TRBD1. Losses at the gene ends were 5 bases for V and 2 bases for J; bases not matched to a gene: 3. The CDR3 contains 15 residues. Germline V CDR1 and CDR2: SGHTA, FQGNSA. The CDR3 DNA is TGTGCCAGCAGCACGGGACAGGGAAACACCGGGGAGCTGTTTTTT. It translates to CASSTGQGNTGELFF.

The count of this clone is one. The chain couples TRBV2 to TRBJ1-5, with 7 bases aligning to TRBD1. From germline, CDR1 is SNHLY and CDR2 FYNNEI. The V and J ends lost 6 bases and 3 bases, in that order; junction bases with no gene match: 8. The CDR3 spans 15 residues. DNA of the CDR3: TGTGCCAGCAGCGAACAGGGGATGGTCAATCAGCCCCAGCATTTT. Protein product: CASSEQGMVNQPQHF. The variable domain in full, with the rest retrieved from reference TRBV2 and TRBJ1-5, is EPEVTQTPSHQVTQMGQEVILRCVPISNHLYFYWYRQILGQKVEFLVSFYNNEISEKSEIFDDQFSVERPDGSNFTLKIRSTKLEDSAMYFCASSEQGMVNQPQHFGDGTRLSIL.

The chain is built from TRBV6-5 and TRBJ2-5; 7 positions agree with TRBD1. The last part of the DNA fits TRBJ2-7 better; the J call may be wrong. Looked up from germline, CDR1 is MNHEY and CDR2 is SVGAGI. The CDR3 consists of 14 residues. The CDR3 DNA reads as TGTGCCAGCACCGATACGACAGGGCCCTACGAGCAGTACTTC. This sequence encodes CASTDTTGPYEQYF.

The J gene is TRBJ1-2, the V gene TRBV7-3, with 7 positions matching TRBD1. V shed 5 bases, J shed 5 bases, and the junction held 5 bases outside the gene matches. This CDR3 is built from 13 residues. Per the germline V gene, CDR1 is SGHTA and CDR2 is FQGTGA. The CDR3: CASSPRQGYGYTF. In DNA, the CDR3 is TGTGCCAGCAGCCCTCGACAGGGATATGGCTACACCTTC. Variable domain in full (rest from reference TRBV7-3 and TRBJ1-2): GAGVSQTPSNKVTEKGKYVELRCDPISGHTALYWYRQSLGQGPEFLIYFQGTGAADDSGLPNDRFFAVRPEGSVSTLKIQRTERGDSAVYLCASSPRQGYGYTFGSGTRLTVV.

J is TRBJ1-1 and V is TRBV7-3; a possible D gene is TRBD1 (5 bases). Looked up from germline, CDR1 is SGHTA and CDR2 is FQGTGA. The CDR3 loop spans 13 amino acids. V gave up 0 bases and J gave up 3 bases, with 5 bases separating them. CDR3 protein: CASSLTTDTEAFF. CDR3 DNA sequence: TGTGCCAGCAGCTTAACGACAGACACTGAAGCTTTCTTT. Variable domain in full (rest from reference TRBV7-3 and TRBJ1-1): GAGVSQTPSNKVTEKGKYVELRCDPISGHTALYWYRQSLGQGPEFLIYFQGTGAADDSGLPNDRFFAVRPEGSVSTLKIQRTERGDSAVYLCASSLTTDTEAFFGQGTRLTVV.

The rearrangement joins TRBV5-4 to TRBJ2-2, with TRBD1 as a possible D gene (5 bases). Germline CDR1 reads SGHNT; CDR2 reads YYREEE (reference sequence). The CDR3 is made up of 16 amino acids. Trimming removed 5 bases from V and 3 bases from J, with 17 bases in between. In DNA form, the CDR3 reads TGTGCCAGCAGTCCCGTCCAGGGCGGAGACACCGGGGAGCTGTTTTTT. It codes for CASSPVQGGDTGELFF.

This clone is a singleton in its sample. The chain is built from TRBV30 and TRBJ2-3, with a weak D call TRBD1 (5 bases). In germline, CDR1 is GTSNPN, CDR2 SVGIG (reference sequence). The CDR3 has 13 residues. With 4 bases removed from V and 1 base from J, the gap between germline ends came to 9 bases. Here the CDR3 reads CAWTQDRTDTQYF. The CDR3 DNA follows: TGTGCCTGGACACAGGACCGCACAGATACGCAGTATTTT.

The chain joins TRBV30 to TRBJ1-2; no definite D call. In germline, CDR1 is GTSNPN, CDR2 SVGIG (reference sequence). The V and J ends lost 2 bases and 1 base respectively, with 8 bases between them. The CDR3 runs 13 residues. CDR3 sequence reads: CAWSLSSNYGYTF. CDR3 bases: TGTGCCTGGAGTCTCTCCAGTAACTATGGCTACACCTTC.

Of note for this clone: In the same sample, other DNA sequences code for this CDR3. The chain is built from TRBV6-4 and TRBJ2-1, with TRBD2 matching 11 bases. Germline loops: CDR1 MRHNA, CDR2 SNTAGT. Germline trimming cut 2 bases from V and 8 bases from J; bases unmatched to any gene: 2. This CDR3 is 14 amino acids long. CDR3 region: CASSDLAGGDEQFF. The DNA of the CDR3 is TGTGCCAGCAGTGACCTAGCGGGAGGCGATGAGCAGTTCTTC.

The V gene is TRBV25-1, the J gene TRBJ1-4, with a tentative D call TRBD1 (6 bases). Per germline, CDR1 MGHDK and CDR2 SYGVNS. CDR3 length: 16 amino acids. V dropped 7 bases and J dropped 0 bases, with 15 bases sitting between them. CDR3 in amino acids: CASTSGGLPTNEKLFF. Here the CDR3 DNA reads TGTGCCAGCACTTCGGGGGGCCTTCCAACTAATGAAAAACTGTTTTTT.

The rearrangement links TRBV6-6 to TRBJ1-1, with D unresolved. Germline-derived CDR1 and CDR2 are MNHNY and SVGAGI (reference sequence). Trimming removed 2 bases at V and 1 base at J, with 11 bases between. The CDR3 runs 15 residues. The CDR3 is CASSYPEAQNTEAFF. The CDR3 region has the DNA TGTGCCAGCAGTTACCCCGAGGCCCAGAACACTGAAGCTTTCTTT.

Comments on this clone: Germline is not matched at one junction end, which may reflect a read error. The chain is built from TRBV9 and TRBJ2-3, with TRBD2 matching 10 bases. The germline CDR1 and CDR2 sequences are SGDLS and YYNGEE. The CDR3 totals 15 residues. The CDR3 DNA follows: TGTGCCAGCAGTGTAGCGGGAGGTTTGCCAGATACGCAGTATTTT. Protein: CASSVAGGLPDTQYF.

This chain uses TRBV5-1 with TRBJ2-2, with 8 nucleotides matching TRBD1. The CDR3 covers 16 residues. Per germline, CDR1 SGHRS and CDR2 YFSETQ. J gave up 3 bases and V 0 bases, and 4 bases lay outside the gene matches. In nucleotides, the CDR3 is TGCGCCAGCAGCTTGGTCGGACAGGGAGACACCGGGGAGCTGTTTTTT. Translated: CASSLVGQGDTGELFF.

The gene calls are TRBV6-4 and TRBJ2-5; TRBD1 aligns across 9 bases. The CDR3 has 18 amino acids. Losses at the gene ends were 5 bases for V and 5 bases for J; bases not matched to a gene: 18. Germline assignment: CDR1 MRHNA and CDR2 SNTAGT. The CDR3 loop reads CASSSILLRQGEFETQYF. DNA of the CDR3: TGTGCCAGCAGTTCTATCTTACTCCGACAGGGGGAATTTGAGACCCAGTACTTC.

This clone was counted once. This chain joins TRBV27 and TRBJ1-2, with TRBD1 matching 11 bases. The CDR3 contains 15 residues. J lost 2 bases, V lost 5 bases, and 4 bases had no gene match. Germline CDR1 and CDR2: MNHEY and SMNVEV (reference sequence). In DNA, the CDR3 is TGTGCCAGCAGTAGGACAGGGGGCGGGAACTATGGCTACACCTTC. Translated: CASSRTGGGNYGYTF.